The next 30 T cell receptor beta chains were all read from a single sample in a study of CD8 T cells in Susac syndrome. Random hexamers were used to reverse transcribe an amount of about 0.5 to 1 ug RNA. Using its own MiXCR run on the immunoSEQ multiplex PCR reads, TCRdb lists one record per CDR3 protein. Of approximately 120,000 distinct CDR3 sequences in the sample, 92% were seen once. Sequencing used CD8+ T cells from PBMCs. The origin of the receptors is a human donor in good health.

The chain couples TRBV2 to TRBJ2-7; D call uncertain. The V gene lost 3 bases and the J gene lost 2 bases, with 5 bases spanning the gap. CDR3 length: 12 amino acids. Germline V gene sequence: CDR1 SNHLY, CDR2 FYNNEI. The CDR3 spells CASSERAYEQYF. CDR3 DNA: TGTGCCAGCAGTGAGAGAGCCTACGAGCAGTACTTC. Drawing the rest from reference TRBV2 and TRBJ2-7, the complete variable domain is EPEVTQTPSHQVTQMGQEVILRCVPISNHLYFYWYRQILGQKVEFLVSFYNNEISEKSEIFDDQFSVERPDGSNFTLKIRSTKLEDSAMYFCASSERAYEQYFGPGTRLTVT.

The chain combines TRBV7-2 with TRBJ1-2, with no clear D. The V and J ends lost 1 base and 8 bases respectively, with 8 bases between them. Germline assignment: CDR1 SGHTA and CDR2 FQGNSA. The CDR3 has 12 amino acids. CDR3 region: CASSLEVGGYTF. The CDR3 DNA follows: TGTGCCAGCAGCTTAGAGGTGGGCGGCTACACCTTC. Full variable domain (rest looked up from reference TRBV7-2 and TRBJ1-2): GAGVSQSPSNKVTEKGKDVELRCDPISGHTALYWYRQSLGQGLEFLIYFQGNSAPDKSGLPSDRFSAERTGGSVSTLTIQRTQQEDSAVYLCASSLEVGGYTFGSGTRLTVV.

The rearrangement links TRBV12-3 or TRBV12-4 to TRBJ1-1; 7 bases map to TRBD1. This CDR3 is built from 11 residues. After removal of 6 bases from V and 7 bases from J, the junction contained 2 bases not matched to a gene. The CDR3 DNA reads TGTGCCAGCAGGGGGACAGTTGAAGCTTTCTTT. Translation gives CASRGTVEAFF.

The chain couples TRBV29-1 to TRBJ2-5; no firm D call. The CDR3 has 10 amino acids. V lost 6 bases to trimming and J lost 5 bases, with 7 bases between them. CDR1 is SQVTM and CDR2 is ANQGSEA in the germline V gene. CDR3 sequence reads: CSVGLETQYF. Here the CDR3 DNA reads TGCAGCGTGGGTTTGGAGACCCAGTACTTC.

This chain uses TRBV5-1 with TRBJ2-2; D might be TRBD1 (6 bases). With 6 bases removed from V and 7 bases from J, the gap between germline ends came to 22 bases. The CDR3 has 16 residues. Per germline, CDR1 SGHRS and CDR2 YFSETQ. The CDR3 nucleotides are TGCGCCAGCACCAACCTTCTGGGGGCCGGCGGCGGGGAGCTGTTTTTT. Amino acid sequence: CASTNLLGAGGGELFF.

CDR3 nucleotide sequence: TGCGCCAGCAACGTCCGGGGCCTAAACCAAGAGACCCAGTACTTC. Its translation is CASNVRGLNQETQYF. This sequence joins TRBV5-1 and TRBJ2-5; D tentatively fits TRBD1 or TRBD2 (5 bases each). CDR3 length equals 15 residues. V lost 6 bases and J 0 bases, leaving 15 bases between the germline ends. CDR1 is SGHRS, CDR2 YFSETQ, per germline.

V gene TRBV7-9 combines with J gene TRBJ2-5; either TRBD1 or TRBD2 may supply D (5 bases each). The germline V and J ends were trimmed by 1 base and 5 bases, with 17 bases remaining between them. Looked up from germline, CDR1 is SEHNR and CDR2 is FQNEAQ (reference sequence). CDR3 length: 16 amino acids. This CDR3 reads CASSLGDRTVGETQYF. The CDR3 DNA is TGTGCCAGCAGCTTAGGGGACCGTACTGTTGGGGAGACCCAGTACTTC.

The genes are TRBV13 and TRBJ2-1; perhaps TRBD1 as D (5 bases). This CDR3 is built from 14 residues. V lost 5 bases and J lost 3, with 11 bases in between. Germline assignment: CDR1 PRHDT and CDR2 FYEKMQ (reference sequence). The CDR3: CASSVTEVYNEQFF. The CDR3 coding sequence is TGTGCCAGCAGCGTGACAGAAGTCTACAATGAGCAGTTCTTC.

CDR3 DNA: TGCAGTGCATCGGGGGGCTCACCCCTCCACTTT. This codes for CSASGGSPLHF. This chain links TRBV20-1 with TRBJ1-6, with D maybe TRBD1 (6 bases). CDR1 and CDR2 (germline): DFQATT, SNEGSKA (reference sequence). V gave up 6 bases and J gave up 10 bases, with 10 bases separating them. The CDR3 runs to 11 residues.

This clonotype was recorded once. This rearrangement joins TRBV12-3 or TRBV12-4 to TRBJ1-5; 8 nucleotides match TRBD1. The CDR3 spans 14 residues. The ends lost 6 bases at V and 7 bases at J; junction bases unmatched: 8. This CDR3 reads CASRPGQGHQPQHF. In DNA, the CDR3 is TGTGCCAGCAGGCCAGGACAGGGCCACCAGCCCCAGCATTTT.

The chain carries TRBV5-1 and TRBJ1-3; a possible D gene is TRBD1 (5 bases). Trimming took off 8 bases at V and 0 bases at J, with 15 bases between the two ends. Germline lookup yields CDR1 SGHRS and CDR2 YFSETQ. The CDR3 consists of 15 residues. CDR3 region: CASRVTGDSGNTIYF. The CDR3 region has the DNA TGCGCCAGTCGGGTAACAGGAGACTCTGGAAACACCATATATTTT.

The chain links TRBV29-1 to TRBJ2-5, with 7 nucleotides matching TRBD2. V was clipped by 7 bases and J by 5 bases; unmatched bases: 10. Germline CDR1 SQVTM, CDR2 ANQGSEA. The CDR3 length is 13 residues. CDR3 in amino acids: CSAATSAWETQYF. In nucleotides, the CDR3 is TGCAGCGCCGCCACTAGCGCATGGGAGACCCAGTACTTC.

V usage is TRBV29-1 and J usage is TRBJ2-2, with 12 bases lining up with TRBD2. The trim removed 6 bases at V and 0 bases at J, leaving 5 bases unmatched. The CDR3 sequence is 16 residues long. The germline V gene encodes CDR1 SQVTM and CDR2 ANQGSEA. The CDR3 here is CSVLLAGGTNTGELFF. In nucleotides, the CDR3 is TGCAGCGTACTACTAGCGGGAGGCACGAACACCGGGGAGCTGTTTTTT.

This chain links TRBV13 with TRBJ2-5; D might be TRBD2 (7 bases). CDR1 and CDR2 (germline): PRHDT, FYEKMQ (reference sequence). The V end lost 2 bases, the J end lost 7 bases, and 14 bases lay between the germline ends. The CDR3 sequence is 14 residues long. The CDR3 DNA follows: TGTGCCAGCAGCTTAAGGGGGGGCTATGGGACCCAGTACTTC. Protein sequence: CASSLRGGYGTQYF. Variable domain in full (rest from reference TRBV13 and TRBJ2-5): AAGVIQSPRHLIKEKRETATLKCYPIPRHDTVYWYQQGPGQDPQFLISFYEKMQSDKGSIPDRFSAQQFSDYHSELNMSSLELGDSALYFCASSLRGGYGTQYFGPGTRLLVL.

The gene calls are TRBV2 and TRBJ1-2; TRBD1 might be the D (5 bases). This CDR3 contains 13 residues. CDR1 is SNHLY and CDR2 is FYNNEI in the germline V gene. Between the trimmed V and J ends, which lost 3 bases and 6 bases, there was a span of 11 bases. The DNA of the CDR3 is TGTGCCAGCAGTGAGGGCCCGGGGGATGGCTACACCTTC. It codes for CASSEGPGDGYTF.

This chain uses TRBV2 with TRBJ1-3, with 7 bases fitting TRBD1. V lost 6 bases and J lost 4; bases outside the gene matches: 6. This CDR3 has 14 amino acids. CDR1 is SNHLY and CDR2 is FYNNEI in the germline V gene. The CDR3 loop is CASRGNRGGNTIYF. The CDR3 DNA sequence: TGTGCCAGCAGAGGTAACAGGGGAGGAAACACCATATATTTT.

This sequence joins TRBV2 and TRBJ2-2, with D possibly being TRBD1 (6 bases). This CDR3 has 15 amino acids. Trimming shortened V by 6 bases and J by 3 bases, and 14 bases separated the two germline ends. CDR1 and CDR2 (germline): SNHLY, FYNNEI. CDR3 protein: CASRRDKADTGELFF. Here the CDR3 DNA reads TGTGCCAGCAGAAGGGACAAGGCGGACACCGGGGAGCTGTTTTTT.

This chain connects TRBV6-1 to TRBJ2-7, with 7 bases matching TRBD1. The CDR3 has 13 amino acids. Germline assignment: CDR1 MNHNS and CDR2 SASEGT. Germline trimming cut 8 bases from V and 1 base from J; bases unmatched to any gene: 5. CDR3 amino acids: CASGARGSYEQYF. The CDR3 DNA follows: TGTGCCAGCGGGGCCAGGGGGTCCTACGAGCAGTACTTC.

The rearrangement links TRBV19 to TRBJ2-7; 7 bases are shared with TRBD2. CDR1 is LNHDA and CDR2 is SQIVND in the germline V gene (reference sequence). Trimming took 3 bases from V and 2 from J; bases not matched to a gene: 7. The CDR3 is 15 amino acids. DNA of the CDR3: TGTGCCAGTAGTATGGATGGCGGGGGTCCCTACGAGCAGTACTTC. It codes for CASSMDGGGPYEQYF. Together with reference TRBV19 and TRBJ2-7, the CDR3 gives the full variable domain: DGGITQSPKYLFRKEGQNVTLSCEQNLNHDAMYWYRQDPGQGLRLIYYSQIVNDFQKGDIAEGYSVSREKKESFPLTVTSAQKNPTAFYLCASSMDGGGPYEQYFGPGTRLTVT.

The chain uses TRBV5-1 and TRBJ2-2; a weak D match, TRBD2 (5 bases). This CDR3 has 14 amino acids. Germline V gene lookup returns CDR1 SGHRS and CDR2 YFSETQ. The V and J ends lost 5 bases and 3 bases respectively, with 11 bases between them. The CDR3 DNA reads as TGCGCCAGCAGAGAGGGCTCGGACACCGGGGAGCTGTTTTTT. Amino acid sequence: CASREGSDTGELFF.

V is TRBV20-1 and J is TRBJ1-4; 8 bases are a match to TRBD1. There are 14 residues in the CDR3. V dropped 6 bases and J dropped 8; count of bases not matched to a gene: 11. Germline V gene data show CDR1 as DFQATT and CDR2 as SNEGSKA (reference sequence). The CDR3 region is CSAPGTRGLEKLFF. CDR3 DNA sequence: TGCAGTGCCCCGGGAACCAGGGGGCTGGAAAAACTGTTTTTT.

The chain couples TRBV27 to TRBJ2-1, with D possibly being TRBD2 (6 bases). The V gene lost 6 bases and the J gene lost 8 bases, with 14 bases spanning the gap. Germline CDR1 is MNHEY and CDR2 is SMNVEV (reference sequence). This CDR3 is 13 amino acids long. CDR3 bases: TGTGCCAGCAGCCTCTGGACTACCGATGAGCAGTTCTTC. The encoded protein is CASSLWTTDEQFF.

In its sample, this clonotype was seen once. This chain connects TRBV7-2 to TRBJ2-7, with unresolved D. Deletions cut 5 bases from V and 7 bases from J, with 18 bases between. The germline gives CDR1 SGHTA, CDR2 FQGNSA. The length of the CDR3 is 14 residues. The CDR3 reads CASSPLETAGEQYF. As DNA, the CDR3 is TGTGCCAGCAGCCCCCTTGAAACCGCCGGGGAGCAGTACTTC.

Only a few counts were recorded for this clonotype. This rearrangement joins TRBV5-1 to TRBJ1-3, with TRBD1 matching 7 bases. The CDR3 loop spans 17 amino acids. Germline assignment: CDR1 SGHRS and CDR2 YFSETQ. Trimming cost V 0 bases and J 0 bases; bases outside gene matches: 6. The CDR3 region is CASSLGGQFISGNTIYF. The CDR3 DNA sequence: TGCGCCAGCAGCTTGGGGGGACAGTTTATCTCTGGAAACACCATATATTTT.

This chain joins TRBV29-1 and TRBJ2-5; 9 bases map to TRBD2. The CDR3 has 12 residues. CDR1 is SQVTM and CDR2 is ANQGSEA in the germline V gene. The V gene end was trimmed by 4 bases and the J gene end by 7 bases; junction bases not matched to a gene: 4. CDR3 in amino acids: CSVGTSVATQYF. In DNA, the CDR3 is TGCAGCGTTGGGACTAGCGTGGCGACCCAGTACTTC.

This CDR3 is CASSLEAFGYTF. The CDR3 DNA sequence: TGTGCCAGCAGCTTAGAAGCATTCGGCTACACCTTC. The V call is TRBV7-2, the J call TRBJ1-2; D remains unclear. This CDR3 has 12 residues. Germline CDR1 and CDR2: SGHTA and FQGNSA. Trimming took 1 base from V and 8 from J, leaving 8 bases between them.

This clonotype was counted once. J is TRBJ1-5 and V is TRBV4-3; D call uncertain. Germline-derived CDR1 and CDR2 are LGHNA and YSLEER. The CDR3 extends over 15 amino acids. Trimming cost V 0 bases and J 2 bases, with 8 bases left between them. The CDR3 DNA reads TGCGCCAGCAGCCAAGATACCGGGGGCAATCAGCCCCAGCATTTT. Amino acid sequence: CASSQDTGGNQPQHF.

This chain joins TRBV29-1 and TRBJ2-5; TRBD2 aligns across 13 bases. The CDR3 sequence is 18 residues long. The V gene's germline CDR1 is SQVTM and CDR2 ANQGSEA. Trimming at V came to 4 bases and at J to 5 bases, leaving 16 bases not matched to a gene. The CDR3 here is CSVVLLAGGLPTGETQYF. DNA for the CDR3: TGCAGCGTTGTTCTACTAGCGGGAGGGCTACCCACGGGGGAGACCCAGTACTTC.

The rearrangement uses TRBV7-2 and TRBJ1-5, with TRBD1 as a possible D gene (6 bases). This CDR3 spans 16 amino acids. Germline V CDR1 and CDR2: SGHTA, FQGNSA. Trimming removed 5 bases at V and 7 bases at J, with 21 bases between. This chain's CDR3 is CASSQETRGPGQPQHF. The CDR3 DNA reads TGTGCCAGCAGCCAAGAGACCAGGGGCCCCGGGCAGCCCCAGCATTTT. The variable domain in full, completed from reference TRBV7-2 and TRBJ1-5, reads GAGVSQSPSNKVTEKGKDVELRCDPISGHTALYWYRQSLGQGLEFLIYFQGNSAPDKSGLPSDRFSAERTGGSVSTLTIQRTQQEDSAVYLCASSQETRGPGQPQHFGDGTRLSIL.

This clonotype appeared a single time. J is TRBJ2-7 and V is TRBV7-3, with TRBD2 matching over 9 bases. Germline-derived CDR1 and CDR2 are SGHTA and FQGTGA. The CDR3 extends over 15 amino acids. The ends lost 1 base at V and 5 bases at J; junction bases unmatched: 6. The CDR3 DNA sequence: TGTGCCAGCAGCTTAAGTAGCGGGAGCCCAAACGAGCAGTACTTC. Translation gives CASSLSSGSPNEQYF.